A single sample is the source of the 24 T cell receptor beta chains below, sequenced in a study of human T cells and chemical hapten exposure. TCRdb reprocessed the RACE reads with MiXCR, giving one entry per CDR3 protein. The profile shows just over 350,000 distinct CDR3 sequences, around 6% of them singletons. Indicated time point: patch test 2, 6 weeks after DPC sensitization. As for treatment: therapeutic diphenylcyclopropenone sensitization with weekly scalp DPC. The material was whole blood, obtained in connection with sensitization to the hapten diphenylcyclopropenone (DPC). These receptors came from a young woman with alopecia areata. Some clones in this sample may be carry-over from other donors' samples.

At least ten counts were recorded for this clonotype. The chain links TRBV7-9 to TRBJ1-4; possible D gene TRBD1, 6 bases. CDR1 and CDR2 (germline): SEHNR, FQNEAQ (reference sequence). Trimming pared 5 bases from V and 4 bases from J, leaving 17 bases between. The CDR3 contains 16 residues. In DNA form, the CDR3 reads TGTGCCAGCAGCCTAATGACCGGACAGCGTAATGAAAAACTGTTTTTT. This sequence encodes CASSLMTGQRNEKLFF.

This chain uses TRBV7-9 with TRBJ2-3; D remains ambiguous. The length of the CDR3 is 14 residues. Germline CDR1 is SEHNR and CDR2 is FQNEAQ (reference sequence). Trimming took off 7 bases at V and 2 bases at J, with 13 bases between the two ends. CDR3 sequence (DNA): TGTGCCAGCATCCGATACGGACCCACAGATACGCAGTATTTT. Amino acid sequence: CASIRYGPTDTQYF.

This clonotype turned up a few times. The CDR3 DNA reads TGTGCCGGTAGGACAGGGCAAAGCACAGATACGCAGTATTTT. Its translation: CAGRTGQSTDTQYF. The V gene is TRBV2, the J gene TRBJ2-3; 8 bases fit TRBD1. The CDR3 has 14 residues. The germline gives CDR1 SNHLY, CDR2 FYNNEI. Trimming at V came to 11 bases and at J to 0 bases, leaving 7 bases not matched to a gene.

A few counts support this clonotype. The chain employs TRBV18 and TRBJ2-5; D gene unclear. From germline, CDR1 is KGHSH and CDR2 LQKENI. Trimming left V 0 bases short and J 4 bases short, with 12 bases between. The CDR3 sequence is 15 residues long. The CDR3 region has the DNA TGTGCCAGCTCACCACCGAACGCTCCAACAGAGACCCAGTACTTC. This translates into CASSPPNAPTETQYF. The variable domain in full, with the rest retrieved from reference TRBV18 and TRBJ2-5, is NAGVMQNPRHLVRRRGQEARLRCSPMKGHSHVYWYRQLPEEGLKFMVYLQKENIIDESGMPKERFSAEFPKEGPSILRIQQVVRGDSAAYFCASSPPNAPTETQYFGPGTRLLVL.

V usage is TRBV27 and J usage is TRBJ2-7, with 8 bases fitting TRBD1. This CDR3 is built from 14 residues. Germline loops: CDR1 MNHEY, CDR2 SMNVEV (reference sequence). Trimming cost V 6 bases and J 3 bases; bases outside gene matches: 7. The DNA of the CDR3 is TGTGCCAGCAGGCCAGGGGGCCCCTACTACGAGCAGTACTTC. Protein product: CASRPGGPYYEQYF.

This clonotype was counted many times. The V and J genes are TRBV12-3 or TRBV12-4 and TRBJ1-6; TRBD1 agrees at 8 bases. V was pared by 5 bases and J by 10 bases, with 13 bases of the junction left unmatched. The CDR3 is 16 amino acids. The CDR3 DNA reads TGTGCCAGCAGTCCCGGGACAGGCGACCGATGGTCACCCCTCCACTTT. This gives the protein CASSPGTGDRWSPLHF.

The genes are TRBV4-1 and TRBJ1-1; possible D gene TRBD1, 5 bases. V was trimmed by 0 bases and J by 5 bases, leaving 19 bases between them. Germline-derived CDR1 and CDR2 are MGHRA and YSYEKL. The CDR3 runs 17 residues. DNA for the CDR3: TGCGCCAGCAGCCAAGATGTGACGGGGACTTGGGTTACTGAAGCTTTCTTT. This gives the protein CASSQDVTGTWVTEAFF.

This clonotype came up many times. The chain links TRBV6-1 to TRBJ1-1; TRBD1 might be the D (6 bases). CDR1 MNHNS and CDR2 SASEGT come from the germline V gene. The CDR3 is made up of 15 amino acids. V was shortened by 8 bases and J by 1 base, with 17 bases between the two germline ends. CDR3 coding DNA: TGTGCCAGCTTTGACCCAGGGGCTTCGAACACTGAAGCTTTCTTT. Its protein product is CASFDPGASNTEAFF.

V and J are TRBV12-3 or TRBV12-4 and TRBJ1-3; 8 bases are a match to TRBD1. The CDR3 loop spans 16 amino acids. The trim removed 4 bases at V and 1 base at J, leaving 6 bases unmatched. CDR3 amino acids: CASSSGQGVSGNTIYF. The CDR3, as DNA: TGTGCCAGCAGTTCTGGACAGGGCGTTTCTGGAAACACCATATATTTT.

V and J are TRBV11-2 and TRBJ2-3; 8 bases agree with TRBD2. CDR1 SGHAT and CDR2 FQNNGV come from the germline V gene. The CDR3 runs to 15 residues. V lost 3 bases to trimming and J lost 4 bases; unmatched junction nucleotides: 6. The CDR3 bases are TGTGCCAGCAGCTTTAGCGGGGATGGCGCAGATACGCAGTATTTT. Translating gives CASSFSGDGADTQYF.

This clonotype was observed a few times. The V and J genes are TRBV18 and TRBJ1-3, with D uncertain. The CDR3 consists of 15 residues. Looked up from germline, CDR1 is KGHSH and CDR2 is LQKENI. V dropped 4 bases and J dropped 0 bases, with 10 bases sitting between them. The CDR3: CASSRTVPSGNTIYF. In DNA, the CDR3 is TGTGCCAGCTCACGGACGGTGCCCTCTGGAAACACCATATATTTT. The full variable domain, with the rest looked up from reference TRBV18 and TRBJ1-3, is NAGVMQNPRHLVRRRGQEARLRCSPMKGHSHVYWYRQLPEEGLKFMVYLQKENIIDESGMPKERFSAEFPKEGPSILRIQQVVRGDSAAYFCASSRTVPSGNTIYFGEGSWLTVV.

V usage is TRBV27 and J usage is TRBJ1-6, with a weak D call TRBD1 (5 bases). V was cut by 6 bases and J by 8 bases, with 8 bases left in between. This CDR3 has 12 amino acids. Germline V CDR1 and CDR2: MNHEY, SMNVEV (reference sequence). The CDR3 protein is CASSSGHSPLHF. Here the CDR3 DNA reads TGTGCCAGCAGCTCAGGGCATTCACCCCTCCACTTT.

This clonotype has only a few counts. This chain uses TRBV5-1 with TRBJ2-3, with TRBD1 as a possible D gene (5 bases). Trimming stripped 0 bases from V and 2 bases from J, with 13 bases between. Germline CDR1 SGHRS, CDR2 YFSETQ. This CDR3 has 16 amino acids. The CDR3 here is CASSLEGLVDTDTQYF. The CDR3 nucleotides are TGCGCCAGCAGCTTGGAGGGGTTGGTCGACACAGATACGCAGTATTTT.

This clonotype has just a few counts. The rearrangement joins TRBV4-3 to TRBJ1-6, with D possibly being TRBD1 (6 bases). This CDR3 is built from 15 residues. Germline loops: CDR1 LGHNA, CDR2 YSLEER. V dropped 2 bases and J dropped 6 bases, with 11 bases sitting between them. The CDR3 protein is CASSQSGGGNSPLHF. The CDR3 DNA reads TGCGCCAGCAGCCAATCGGGGGGCGGTAATTCACCCCTCCACTTT.

V and J are TRBV3-1 and TRBJ2-1; D perhaps matches TRBD2 (6 bases). Germline assignment: CDR1 LGHDT and CDR2 YNNKEL (reference sequence). The germline V and J ends were trimmed by 0 bases and 3 bases, with 15 bases remaining between them. This CDR3 contains 17 residues. CDR3 in DNA: TGTGCCAGCAGCCAAGATCTTCGGGGGAGCTTCTACAATGAGCAGTTCTTC. Translating it yields CASSQDLRGSFYNEQFF.

The chain combines TRBV24-1 with TRBJ2-2; weak D call: TRBD2 (6 bases). The ends were cut back, 9 bases at V and 4 bases at J, with 11 bases in the middle. CDR3 length equals 13 residues. The germline CDR1 and CDR2 sequences are KGHDR and SFDVKD. The CDR3 region is CATRERSTGELFF. The DNA of the CDR3 is TGTGCCACCCGGGAGCGTTCCACCGGGGAGCTGTTTTTT.

This chain joins TRBV4-3 and TRBJ2-1; D is possibly TRBD2 (5 bases). The CDR3 totals 14 residues. Looked up from germline, CDR1 is LGHNA and CDR2 is YSLEER. V dropped 1 base and J dropped 3 bases, with 7 bases sitting between them. CDR3 in amino acids: CASSQGRDYNEQFF. CDR3 coding DNA: TGCGCCAGCAGCCAAGGCCGGGACTACAATGAGCAGTTCTTC.

This clonotype occurred many times. J is TRBJ2-7 and V is TRBV6-5; 9 positions match TRBD1. Trimming at V came to 6 bases and at J to 1 base, leaving 10 bases not matched to a gene. CDR3 length: 16 amino acids. CDR1 is MNHEY, CDR2 SVGAGI, per germline. The CDR3 DNA reads TGTGCCAGCAGCAGATCCAAGACAGGGGGTTCCTACGAGCAGTACTTC. Protein: CASSRSKTGGSYEQYF.

This clonotype was seen more than once but under ten times. The V call is TRBV7-9, the J call TRBJ1-2; D unclear. This CDR3 is built from 14 residues. The V gene's germline CDR1 is SEHNR and CDR2 FQNEAQ (reference sequence). V lost 5 bases to trimming and J lost 4 bases, with 14 bases between them. The CDR3 region is CASSPTATPYGYTF. The DNA of the CDR3 is TGTGCCAGCAGCCCCACCGCAACCCCCTATGGCTACACCTTC. Filled out from reference TRBV7-9 and TRBJ1-2, the complete variable domain reads DTGVSQNPRHKITKRGQNVTFRCDPISEHNRLYWYRQTLGQGPEFLTYFQNEAQLEKSRLLSDRFSAERPKGSFSTLEIQRTEQGDSAMYLCASSPTATPYGYTFGSGTRLTVV.

This clonotype was seen only a few times. The rearrangement uses TRBV20-1 and TRBJ1-2, with TRBD1 matching 7 bases. Germline CDR1 is DFQATT and CDR2 is SNEGSKA (reference sequence). The trim removed 4 bases at V and 8 bases at J, leaving 10 bases unmatched. CDR3 length: 13 residues. The CDR3 region is CSATGQRGDGYTF. CDR3 DNA: TGCAGTGCTACGGGACAGAGAGGCGACGGCTACACCTTC.

The table lists this clonotype with many counts. The chain uses TRBV5-5 and TRBJ2-7, with D perhaps matching TRBD1 (6 bases). Germline V gene sequence: CDR1 SGHKS, CDR2 YYEKEE (reference sequence). Trimming cost V 1 base and J 5 bases, with 19 bases left between them. This CDR3 has 16 residues. The CDR3 protein is CASSLLAPGHKDEQYF. In nucleotides, the CDR3 is TGTGCCAGCAGCTTGTTAGCGCCGGGACATAAGGACGAGCAGTACTTC.

This clonotype was counted ten times or more. The chain employs TRBV11-2 and TRBJ1-5, with TRBD1 as a possible D gene (5 bases). V dropped 5 bases and J dropped 7 bases, with 12 bases sitting between them. This CDR3 is built from 13 residues. Germline V CDR1 and CDR2: SGHAT, FQNNGV. For the CDR3, the DNA is TGTGCCAGCAGCGCGGGGGAGTGGCAGCCCCAGCATTTT. Its translation: CASSAGEWQPQHF.

This clonotype has more than one count but fewer than ten. The chain has TRBV5-6 and TRBJ2-3, with a weak D call TRBD1 (6 bases). This CDR3 contains 13 residues. From germline, CDR1 is SGHDT and CDR2 YYEEEE. Deletions cut 10 bases from V and 0 bases from J, with 12 bases between. The CDR3 DNA reads TGTGCCGGAAAGGACAGTAGCACAGATACGCAGTATTTT. This encodes CAGKDSSTDTQYF.

The chain recombines TRBV20-1 with TRBJ2-3, with D possibly being TRBD2 (5 bases). The germline CDR1 and CDR2 sequences are DFQATT and SNEGSKA (reference sequence). Trimming pared 1 base from V and 1 base from J, leaving 9 bases between. The CDR3 covers 14 residues. In nucleotides, the CDR3 is TGCAGTGCTAGAGGACTATCCGGCACAGATACGCAGTATTTT. This codes for CSARGLSGTDTQYF.